Each of the 23 T cell receptor beta chains below was sequenced from the same sample in a study of T cells in Graves' hyperthyroidism and ophthalmopathy. TCR beta CDR3 sequences were amplified from RNA transcripts. Initially, a first-round RT-PCR of the TCR CDR3 employed the HTBI primer set. TCRdb reprocessed the multiplex PCR reads via MiXCR and lists one record per CDR3 protein. The repertoire holds 30,000 to 40,000 distinct CDR3 sequences, 49% seen once, with about 6% in the top ten. Sequencing was done on a sample of blood. Source of these receptors: a woman aged 50 to 65 with Graves' hyperthyroidism that later progressed to Graves' ophthalmopathy.

The chain carries TRBV12-5 and TRBJ2-3; D perhaps matches TRBD2 (6 bases). V dropped 3 bases and J dropped 4 bases, with 11 bases sitting between them. Germline V gene sequence: CDR1 LGHNT, CDR2 FRNRAP. This CDR3 comprises 14 residues. This CDR3 is CASGFARDSDTQYF. The CDR3 DNA reads TGTGCTAGTGGTTTTGCCCGGGACTCAGATACGCAGTATTTT.

This clonotype qualifies as medium-sized. The genes are TRBV10-3 and TRBJ1-1; D remains ambiguous. Trimming shortened V by 4 bases and J by 1 base, and 13 bases separated the two germline ends. There are 15 residues in the CDR3. CDR1 ENHRY and CDR2 SYGVKD come from the germline V gene. The CDR3 loop is CAISAQAGRNTEAFF. CDR3 nucleotide sequence: TGTGCCATCAGTGCCCAGGCGGGAAGGAACACTGAAGCTTTCTTT.

Many counts were recorded for this clonotype. The genes are TRBV5-1 and TRBJ2-1; maybe TRBD2 (5 bases). In germline, CDR1 is SGHRS, CDR2 YFSETQ. This CDR3 is built from 17 residues. Trimming removed 4 bases from V and 0 bases from J, with 17 bases in between. The CDR3 DNA is TGCGCCAGCAGCCCGGGCCAGAGGGCCGGCTCCTACAATGAGCAGTTCTTC. Its translation: CASSPGQRAGSYNEQFF. The complete variable domain, with remaining parts taken from reference TRBV5-1 and TRBJ2-1, reads KAGVTQTPRYLIKTRGQQVTLSCSPISGHRSVSWYQQTPGQGLQFLFEYFSETQRNKGNFPGRFSGRQFSNSRSEMNVSTLELGDSALYLCASSPGQRAGSYNEQFFGPGTRLTVL.

The table lists this clonotype with many counts. V gene TRBV19 combines with J gene TRBJ1-5, with D possibly TRBD1 on 6 matching bases. Germline values: CDR1 LNHDA, CDR2 SQIVND (reference sequence). V shed 1 base and J shed 11 bases, with 15 bases lying between them. The CDR3 loop spans 14 amino acids. Here the CDR3 DNA reads TGTGCCAGTAGTATAGGACAGCCGAGGGGGGCCCAGCATTTT. This sequence encodes CASSIGQPRGAQHF.

The sample holds many counts of this clonotype. The chain recombines TRBV4-1 with TRBJ1-1, with 9 bases that match TRBD1. Germline assignment: CDR1 MGHRA and CDR2 YSYEKL. This CDR3 comprises 16 residues. Trimming took 3 bases from V and 0 from J; bases not matched to a gene: 5. Here the CDR3 DNA reads TGCGCCAGCAGCCATATAGGACAGGGGCTGAACACTGAAGCTTTCTTT. Translation gives CASSHIGQGLNTEAFF.

Note on this clonotype: One end of the junction is discordant with germline, which a read error may explain. This rearrangement joins TRBV20-1 to TRBJ1-1; D gene ambiguous. Germline CDR1 reads DFQATT; CDR2 reads SNEGSKA (reference sequence). The CDR3 consists of 12 residues. CDR3 DNA sequence: TGCAGTGCTAGCAAAGGGCTCTCTGAAACTTTCTTT. Its protein is CSASKGLSETFF.

The J gene is TRBJ1-2, the V gene TRBV6-5; maybe TRBD1 (6 bases). Trimming cost V 2 bases and J 0 bases, with 7 bases left between them. The CDR3 extends over 14 amino acids. CDR1 is MNHEY, CDR2 SVGAGI, per germline. The CDR3 loop is CASSYQGTNYGYTF. CDR3 nucleotides: TGTGCCAGCAGTTACCAGGGGACTAACTATGGCTACACCTTC.

In its sample, this clonotype was seen many times. This chain uses TRBV11-2 with TRBJ2-5; possible D gene TRBD2, 5 bases. CDR1 is SGHAT and CDR2 is FQNNGV in the germline V gene. The CDR3 spans 19 residues. V was cut by 2 bases and J by 5 bases, with 27 bases left in between. CDR3 coding DNA: TGTGCCAGCAGCTTATATCTTCCCCCGCCCAGGACGAGCGGTGAGACCCAGTACTTC. Translating it yields CASSLYLPPPRTSGETQYF.

V and J are TRBV5-1 and TRBJ2-1; possible D gene TRBD1, 5 bases. The CDR3 consists of 14 residues. V was trimmed by 0 bases and J by 8 bases, leaving 12 bases between them. The germline V gene encodes CDR1 SGHRS and CDR2 YFSETQ. CDR3 sequence (DNA): TGCGCCAGCAGCTTGGCAGGGATGAGCGATGAGCAGTTCTTC. It codes for CASSLAGMSDEQFF.

V is TRBV2 and J is TRBJ1-1; no clear D gene. The CDR3 length is 14 residues. Per the germline V gene, CDR1 is SNHLY and CDR2 is FYNNEI. The V and J ends lost 3 bases and 0 bases respectively, with 8 bases between them. CDR3 sequence reads: CASSEAELNTEAFF. The CDR3 bases are TGTGCCAGCAGTGAGGCAGAGCTGAACACTGAAGCTTTCTTT.

The chain's CDR3 is CARGTSGRDTQYF. In nucleotides, the CDR3 is TGTGCCAGAGGGACTAGCGGGAGAGATACGCAGTATTTT. This rearrangement joins TRBV7-9 to TRBJ2-3; 14 bases are a match to TRBD2. This CDR3 region has 13 residues. V lost 9 bases to trimming and J lost 5 bases; unmatched junction nucleotides: 1. Germline loops: CDR1 SEHNR, CDR2 FQNEAQ (reference sequence).

This chain links TRBV7-3 with TRBJ2-7, with TRBD2 matching 11 bases. This CDR3 has 15 residues. The germline V gene has CDR1 SGHTA and CDR2 FQGTGA. The trim removed 4 bases at V and 3 bases at J, leaving 5 bases unmatched. The CDR3: CASSSLGLAGYEQYF. Written as DNA, the CDR3 is TGTGCCAGCAGCTCCCTAGGACTAGCGGGCTACGAGCAGTACTTC.

This clonotype was seen a few times. The V call is TRBV7-9, the J call TRBJ2-2, with D unresolved. Trimming cost V 5 bases and J 4 bases, with 8 bases left between them. CDR1 SEHNR and CDR2 FQNEAQ come from the germline V gene (reference sequence). The CDR3 is 13 amino acids. CDR3 bases: TGTGCCAGCAGCCAGGCGGTCACCGGGGAGCTGTTTTTT. It specifies CASSQAVTGELFF.

The table lists this clonotype with many counts. V and J are TRBV5-1 and TRBJ2-5; 9 bases line up with TRBD1. The CDR3 consists of 14 residues. Trimming took 7 bases from V and 5 from J; bases not matched to a gene: 9. Germline V CDR1 and CDR2: SGHRS, YFSETQ. The CDR3 protein is CASGQQGADETQYF. DNA for the CDR3: TGCGCCAGCGGCCAACAGGGGGCCGATGAGACCCAGTACTTC.

The sample holds many counts of this clonotype. The chain carries TRBV14 and TRBJ1-1; a weak D match, TRBD1 (5 bases). The V gene lost 3 bases and the J gene lost 4 bases, with 18 bases spanning the gap. Germline lookup yields CDR1 SGHDN and CDR2 FVKESK. There are 16 residues in the CDR3. The CDR3 sequence is CASSHPPGAGFTEAFF. DNA for the CDR3: TGTGCCAGCAGCCACCCGCCTGGCGCAGGGTTCACTGAAGCTTTCTTT.

The rearrangement joins TRBV29-1 to TRBJ2-1; 9 nucleotides align to TRBD1. The germline gives CDR1 SQVTM, CDR2 ANQGSEA. V dropped 5 bases and J dropped 3; count of bases not matched to a gene: 5. The CDR3 covers 14 residues. CDR3 protein: CSVSGTGIYNEQFF. The CDR3, as DNA: TGCAGCGTTTCCGGGACAGGGATCTACAATGAGCAGTTCTTC.

The rearrangement links TRBV6-2 or TRBV6-3 to TRBJ2-1; 11 nucleotides agree with TRBD2. Germline CDR1 reads MNHEY; CDR2 reads SVGEGT. The CDR3 covers 17 residues. After removal of 5 bases from V and 12 bases from J, the junction contained 18 bases not matched to a gene. The CDR3 sequence: CASSTSGLAAARDTQFF. DNA for the CDR3: TGTGCCAGCAGTACCTCGGGACTAGCGGCAGCCCGTGATACGCAGTTCTTC.

Many counts were recorded for this clonotype. V is TRBV19 and J is TRBJ2-7; 14 bases line up with TRBD2. This CDR3 has 17 residues. The germline CDR1 and CDR2 sequences are LNHDA and SQIVND (reference sequence). Trimming at V came to 6 bases and at J to 1 base, leaving 8 bases not matched to a gene. The CDR3 here is CASSTGLAGVTSYEQYF. CDR3 nucleotide sequence: TGTGCCAGTAGCACGGGACTAGCGGGAGTCACGTCCTACGAGCAGTACTTC.

This sequence joins TRBV12-3 or TRBV12-4 and TRBJ1-4, with D maybe TRBD1 (5 bases). This CDR3 is 15 amino acids long. V lost 3 bases and J lost 8, with 16 bases in between. The CDR3 nucleotides are TGTGCCAGCAGTTTTGGGGCTGGGGCCCTGGAAAAACTGTTTTTT. Translated, it gives CASSFGAGALEKLFF.

This clonotype showed up just once. The junction shows a germline mismatch at one end, possibly a read error. The gene calls are TRBV6-1 and TRBJ2-4; maybe TRBD2 (5 bases). The CDR3 consists of 17 residues. Germline values: CDR1 MNHNS, CDR2 SASEGT. CDR3 in amino acids: CASSERASTLAKDIQYF. In nucleotides, the CDR3 is TGTGCCAGCAGTGAAAGGGCTAGCACCTTAGCCAAAGACATTCAGTACTTC.

This clonotype rates as medium-sized. The CDR3 DNA reads as TGTGCCATCGGCGACAGGGTTGATGGCTACACCTTC. Residues: CAIGDRVDGYTF. The J gene is TRBJ1-2, the V gene TRBV10-3, with 7 bases identical to TRBD1. Germline CDR1 and CDR2: ENHRY and SYGVKD. The CDR3 length is 12 residues. The V segment lost 8 bases and the J segment 6 bases; nucleotides outside the gene matches: 6.

This clonotype occurred many times. The chain couples TRBV6-5 to TRBJ2-5; unclear D gene. In germline, CDR1 is MNHEY, CDR2 SVGAGI. Trimming pared 5 bases from V and 4 bases from J, leaving 11 bases between. The CDR3 has 13 amino acids. CDR3 region: CASSQTWGETQYF. The CDR3 DNA reads as TGTGCCAGCAGTCAGACATGGGGAGAGACCCAGTACTTC.

In its sample, this clonotype was seen many times. In DNA form, the CDR3 reads TGTGCCAGCAGCAGAACCCACGGACAGGGGGCACACGAGCAGTACTTC. Translated, it gives CASSRTHGQGAHEQYF. The V call is TRBV14, the J call TRBJ2-7, with TRBD1 matching 11 bases. This CDR3 region has 16 residues. J lost 5 bases, V lost 5 bases, and 11 bases had no gene match. Per germline, CDR1 SGHDN and CDR2 FVKESK.